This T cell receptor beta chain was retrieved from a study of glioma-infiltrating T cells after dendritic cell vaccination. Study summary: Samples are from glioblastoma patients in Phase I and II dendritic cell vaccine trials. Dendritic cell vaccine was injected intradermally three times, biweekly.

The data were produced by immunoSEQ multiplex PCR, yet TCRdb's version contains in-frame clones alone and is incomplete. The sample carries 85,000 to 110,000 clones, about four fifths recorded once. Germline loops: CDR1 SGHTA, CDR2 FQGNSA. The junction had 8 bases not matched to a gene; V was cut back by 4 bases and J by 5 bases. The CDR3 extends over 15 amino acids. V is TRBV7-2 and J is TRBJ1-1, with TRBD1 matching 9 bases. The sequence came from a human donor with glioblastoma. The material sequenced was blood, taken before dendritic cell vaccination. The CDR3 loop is CASSSRTGAATEAFF. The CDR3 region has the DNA TGTGCCAGCAGCTCCAGGACAGGGGCGGCGACTGAAGCTTTCTTT.